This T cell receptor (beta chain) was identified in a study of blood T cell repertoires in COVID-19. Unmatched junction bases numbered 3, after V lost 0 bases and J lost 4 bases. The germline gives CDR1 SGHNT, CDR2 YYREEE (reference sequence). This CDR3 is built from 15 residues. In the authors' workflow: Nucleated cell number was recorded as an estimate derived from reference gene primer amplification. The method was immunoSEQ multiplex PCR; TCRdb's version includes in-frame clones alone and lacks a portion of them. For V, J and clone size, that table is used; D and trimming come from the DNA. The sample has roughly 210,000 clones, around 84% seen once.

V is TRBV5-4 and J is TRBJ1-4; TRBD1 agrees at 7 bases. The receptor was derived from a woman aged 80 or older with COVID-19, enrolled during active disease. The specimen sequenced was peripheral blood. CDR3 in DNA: TGTGCCAGCAGCTTGGGAGGGACAGTTAATGAAAAACTGTTTTTT. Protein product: CASSLGGTVNEKLFF.